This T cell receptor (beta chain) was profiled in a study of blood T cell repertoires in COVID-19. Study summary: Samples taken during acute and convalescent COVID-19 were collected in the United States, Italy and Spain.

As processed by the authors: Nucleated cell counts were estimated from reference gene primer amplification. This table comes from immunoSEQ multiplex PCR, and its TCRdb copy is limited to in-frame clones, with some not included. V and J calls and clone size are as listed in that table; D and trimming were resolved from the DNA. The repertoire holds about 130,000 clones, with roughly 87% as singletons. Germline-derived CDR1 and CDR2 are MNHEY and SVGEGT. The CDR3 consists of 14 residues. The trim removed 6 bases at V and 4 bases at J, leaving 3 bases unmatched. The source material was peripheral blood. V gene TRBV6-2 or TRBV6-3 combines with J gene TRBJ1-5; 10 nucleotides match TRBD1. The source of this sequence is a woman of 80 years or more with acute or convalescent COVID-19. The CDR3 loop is CASSRTGGNQPQHF. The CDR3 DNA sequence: TGTGCCAGCAGCCGGACAGGGGGGAATCAGCCCCAGCATTTT.